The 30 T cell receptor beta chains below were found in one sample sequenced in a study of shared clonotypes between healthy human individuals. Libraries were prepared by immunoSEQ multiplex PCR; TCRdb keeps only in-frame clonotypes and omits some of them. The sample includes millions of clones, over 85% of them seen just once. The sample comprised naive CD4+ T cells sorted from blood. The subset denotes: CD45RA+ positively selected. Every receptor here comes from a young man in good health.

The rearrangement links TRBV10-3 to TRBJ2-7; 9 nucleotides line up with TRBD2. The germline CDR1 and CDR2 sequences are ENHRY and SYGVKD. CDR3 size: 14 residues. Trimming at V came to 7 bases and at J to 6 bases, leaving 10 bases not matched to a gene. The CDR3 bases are TGTGCCATCAAACCGGGACTAGCTGATTCCGAGCAGTACTTC. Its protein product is CAIKPGLADSEQYF.

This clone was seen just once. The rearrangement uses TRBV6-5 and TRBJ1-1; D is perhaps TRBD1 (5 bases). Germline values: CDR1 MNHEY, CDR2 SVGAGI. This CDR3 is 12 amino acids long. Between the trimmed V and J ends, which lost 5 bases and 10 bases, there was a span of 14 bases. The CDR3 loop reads CASSPGTPTAFF. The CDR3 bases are TGTGCCAGCAGTCCGGGGACCCCCACAGCTTTCTTT.

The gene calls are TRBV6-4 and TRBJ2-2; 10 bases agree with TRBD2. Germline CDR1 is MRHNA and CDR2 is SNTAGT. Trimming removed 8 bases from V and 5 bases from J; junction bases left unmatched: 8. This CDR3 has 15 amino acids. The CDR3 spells CASCSSGGSTGELFF. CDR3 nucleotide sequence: TGTGCCAGCTGTTCTAGCGGGGGTTCGACCGGGGAGCTGTTTTTT.

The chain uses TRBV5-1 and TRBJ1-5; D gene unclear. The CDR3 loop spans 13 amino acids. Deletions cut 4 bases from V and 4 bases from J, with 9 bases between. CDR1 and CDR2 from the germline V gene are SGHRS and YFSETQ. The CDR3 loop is CASSEKGNQPQHF. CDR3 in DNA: TGCGCCAGCAGCGAGAAAGGTAATCAGCCCCAGCATTTT.

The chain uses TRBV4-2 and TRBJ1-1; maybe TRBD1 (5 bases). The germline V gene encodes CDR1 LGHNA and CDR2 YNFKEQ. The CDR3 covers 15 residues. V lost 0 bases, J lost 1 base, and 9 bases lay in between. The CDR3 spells CASSQEDTRNTEAFF. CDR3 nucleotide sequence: TGTGCCAGCAGCCAAGAGGACACCCGGAACACTGAAGCTTTCTTT.

In nucleotides, the CDR3 is TGTGCCAGCAAACGGCATGTGAACACTGAAGCTTTCTTT. Protein: CASKRHVNTEAFF. The rearrangement joins TRBV28 to TRBJ1-1; D remains unclear. Germline loops: CDR1 MDHEN, CDR2 SYDVKM. V was pared by 7 bases and J by 0 bases, with 9 bases between. The CDR3 runs 13 residues. Complete variable domain (other parts from reference TRBV28 and TRBJ1-1): DVKVTQSSRYLVKRTGEKVFLECVQDMDHENMFWYRQDPGLGLRLIYFSYDVKMKEKGDIPEGYSVSREKKERFSLILESASTNQTSMYLCASKRHVNTEAFFGQGTRLTVV.

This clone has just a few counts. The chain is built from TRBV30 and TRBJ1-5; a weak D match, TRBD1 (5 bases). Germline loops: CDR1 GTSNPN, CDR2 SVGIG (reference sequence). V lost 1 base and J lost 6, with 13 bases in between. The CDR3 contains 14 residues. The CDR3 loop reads CAWSGRGQGQPQHF. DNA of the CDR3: TGTGCCTGGAGTGGTCGAGGGCAGGGTCAGCCCCAGCATTTT. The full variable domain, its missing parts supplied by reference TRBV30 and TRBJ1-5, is SQTIHQWPATLVQPVGSPLSLECTVEGTSNPNLYWYRQAAGRGLQLLFYSVGIGQISSEVPQNLSASRPQDRQFILSSKKLLLSDSGFYLCAWSGRGQGQPQHFGDGTRLSIL.

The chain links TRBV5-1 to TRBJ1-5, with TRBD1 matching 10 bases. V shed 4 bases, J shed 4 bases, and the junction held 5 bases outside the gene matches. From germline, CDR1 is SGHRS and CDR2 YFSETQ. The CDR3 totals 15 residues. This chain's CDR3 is CASSAGTGENQPQHF. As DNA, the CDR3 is TGCGCCAGCAGCGCCGGGACAGGGGAAAATCAGCCCCAGCATTTT.

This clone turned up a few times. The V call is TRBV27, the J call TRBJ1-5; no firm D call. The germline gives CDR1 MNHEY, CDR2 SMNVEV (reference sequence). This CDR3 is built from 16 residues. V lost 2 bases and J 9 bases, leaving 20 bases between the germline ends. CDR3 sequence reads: CASSLTPGSMGGPQHF. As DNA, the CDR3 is TGTGCCAGCAGTTTAACCCCCGGATCTATGGGCGGGCCCCAGCATTTT.

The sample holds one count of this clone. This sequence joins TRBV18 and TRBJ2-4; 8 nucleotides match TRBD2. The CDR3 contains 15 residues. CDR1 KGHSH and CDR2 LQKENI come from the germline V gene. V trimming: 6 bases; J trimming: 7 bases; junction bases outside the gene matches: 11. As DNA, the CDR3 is TGTGCCAGCTCCCTAACTTTGACTAGCGAGAACATTCAGTACTTC. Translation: CASSLTLTSENIQYF.

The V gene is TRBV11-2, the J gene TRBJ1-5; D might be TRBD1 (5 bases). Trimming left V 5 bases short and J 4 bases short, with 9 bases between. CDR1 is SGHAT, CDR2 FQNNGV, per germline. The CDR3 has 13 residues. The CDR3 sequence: CASSAGGNQPQHF. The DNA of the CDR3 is TGTGCCAGCAGCGCGGGGGGGAATCAGCCCCAGCATTTT.

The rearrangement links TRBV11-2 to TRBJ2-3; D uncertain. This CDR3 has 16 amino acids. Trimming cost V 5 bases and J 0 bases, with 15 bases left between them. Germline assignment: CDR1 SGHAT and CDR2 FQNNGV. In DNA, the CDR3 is TGTGCCAGCAGCCCGAGACTGACCACTAGCACAGATACGCAGTATTTT. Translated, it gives CASSPRLTTSTDTQYF.

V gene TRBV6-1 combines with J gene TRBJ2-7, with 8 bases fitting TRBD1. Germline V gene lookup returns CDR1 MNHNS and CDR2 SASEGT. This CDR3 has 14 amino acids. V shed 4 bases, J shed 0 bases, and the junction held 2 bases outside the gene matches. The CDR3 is CASSGTGLSYEQYF. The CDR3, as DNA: TGTGCCAGCAGTGGGACAGGGCTCTCCTACGAGCAGTACTTC.

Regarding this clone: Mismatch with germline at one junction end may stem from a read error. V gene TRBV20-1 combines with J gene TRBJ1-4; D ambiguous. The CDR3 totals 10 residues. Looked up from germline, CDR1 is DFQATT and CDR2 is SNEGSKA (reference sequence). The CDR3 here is CSASNGKLFF. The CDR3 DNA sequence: TGCAGTGCGAGTAATGGAAAACTGTTTTTT.

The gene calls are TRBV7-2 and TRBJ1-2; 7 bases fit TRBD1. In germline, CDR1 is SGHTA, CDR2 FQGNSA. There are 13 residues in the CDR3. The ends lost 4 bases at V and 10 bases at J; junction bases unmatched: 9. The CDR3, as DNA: TGTGCCAGCAGCTCAGGACAGGTCGTTGACTACACCTTC. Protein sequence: CASSSGQVVDYTF.

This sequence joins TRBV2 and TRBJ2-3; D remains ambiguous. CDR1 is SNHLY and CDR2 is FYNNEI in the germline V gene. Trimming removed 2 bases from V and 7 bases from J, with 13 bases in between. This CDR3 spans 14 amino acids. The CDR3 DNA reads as TGTGCCAGCAGTGAATATCAGGTGTGGAATACGCAGTATTTT. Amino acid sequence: CASSEYQVWNTQYF. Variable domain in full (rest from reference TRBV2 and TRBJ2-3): EPEVTQTPSHQVTQMGQEVILRCVPISNHLYFYWYRQILGQKVEFLVSFYNNEISEKSEIFDDQFSVERPDGSNFTLKIRSTKLEDSAMYFCASSEYQVWNTQYFGPGTRLTVL.

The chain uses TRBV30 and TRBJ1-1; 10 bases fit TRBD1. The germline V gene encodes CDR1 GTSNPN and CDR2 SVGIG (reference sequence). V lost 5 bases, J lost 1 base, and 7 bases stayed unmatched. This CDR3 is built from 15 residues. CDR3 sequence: CAWDRGRVWNTEAFF. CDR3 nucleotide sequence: TGTGCCTGGGACAGGGGGCGCGTCTGGAACACTGAAGCTTTCTTT.

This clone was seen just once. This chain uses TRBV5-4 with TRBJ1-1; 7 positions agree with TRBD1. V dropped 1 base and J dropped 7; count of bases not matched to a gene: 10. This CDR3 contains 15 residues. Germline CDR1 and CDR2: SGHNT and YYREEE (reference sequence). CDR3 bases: TGTGCCAGCAGCTTGATGGGGGAGGGGGCTGGTGAAGCTTTCTTT. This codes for CASSLMGEGAGEAFF.

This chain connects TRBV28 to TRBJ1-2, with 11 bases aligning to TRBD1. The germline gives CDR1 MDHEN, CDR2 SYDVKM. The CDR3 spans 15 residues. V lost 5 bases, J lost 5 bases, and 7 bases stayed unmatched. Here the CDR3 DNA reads TGTGCCAGCAGTGTGCCGGGACAGGGGGGATATGGCTACACCTTC. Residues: CASSVPGQGGYGYTF.

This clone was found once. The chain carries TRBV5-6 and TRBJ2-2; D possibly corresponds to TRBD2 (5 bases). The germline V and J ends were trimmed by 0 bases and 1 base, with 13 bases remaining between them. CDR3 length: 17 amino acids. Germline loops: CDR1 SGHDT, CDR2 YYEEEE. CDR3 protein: CASSLAWRNQNTGELFF. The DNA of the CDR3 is TGTGCCAGCAGCTTGGCTTGGAGGAACCAGAACACCGGGGAGCTGTTTTTT. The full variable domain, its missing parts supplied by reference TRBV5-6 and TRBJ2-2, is DAGVTQSPTHLIKTRGQQVTLRCSPKSGHDTVSWYQQALGQGPQFIFQYYEEEERQRGNFPDRFSGHQFPNYSSELNVNALLLGDSALYLCASSLAWRNQNTGELFFGEGSRLTVL.

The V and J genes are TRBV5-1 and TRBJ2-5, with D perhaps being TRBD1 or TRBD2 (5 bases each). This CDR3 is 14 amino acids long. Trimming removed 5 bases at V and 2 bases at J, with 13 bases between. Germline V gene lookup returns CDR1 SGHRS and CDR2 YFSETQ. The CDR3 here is CASSAPGPQETQYF. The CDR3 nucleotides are TGCGCCAGCAGTGCTCCGGGGCCACAAGAGACCCAGTACTTC.

As DNA, the CDR3 is TGTGCCAGCAGCCCCGGGAGCTCTGGGGCCAACGTCCTGACTTTC. It yields the protein CASSPGSSGANVLTF. This chain uses TRBV28 with TRBJ2-6; maybe TRBD2 (6 bases). The CDR3 has 15 amino acids. Between the trimmed V and J ends, which lost 6 bases and 0 bases, there was a span of 9 bases. Germline V gene lookup returns CDR1 MDHEN and CDR2 SYDVKM.

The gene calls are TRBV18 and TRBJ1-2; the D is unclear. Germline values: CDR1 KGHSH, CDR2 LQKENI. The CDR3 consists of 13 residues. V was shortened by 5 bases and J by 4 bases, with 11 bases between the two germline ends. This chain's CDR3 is CASSLDEGYGYTF. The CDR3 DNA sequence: TGTGCCAGCTCATTGGACGAGGGCTATGGCTACACCTTC.

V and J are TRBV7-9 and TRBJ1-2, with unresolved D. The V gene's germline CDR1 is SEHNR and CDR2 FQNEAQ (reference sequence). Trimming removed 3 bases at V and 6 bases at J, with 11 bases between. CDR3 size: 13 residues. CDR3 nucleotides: TGTGCCAGCAGCTTGGATCCGGGGAATGGCTACACCTTC. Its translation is CASSLDPGNGYTF.

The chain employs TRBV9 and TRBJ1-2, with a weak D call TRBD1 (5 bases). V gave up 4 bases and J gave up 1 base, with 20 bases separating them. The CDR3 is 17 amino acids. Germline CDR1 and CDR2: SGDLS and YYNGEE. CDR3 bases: TGTGCCAGCAGCTCCGACCCTCGGACATCTTTTAACTATGGCTACACCTTC. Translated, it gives CASSSDPRTSFNYGYTF.

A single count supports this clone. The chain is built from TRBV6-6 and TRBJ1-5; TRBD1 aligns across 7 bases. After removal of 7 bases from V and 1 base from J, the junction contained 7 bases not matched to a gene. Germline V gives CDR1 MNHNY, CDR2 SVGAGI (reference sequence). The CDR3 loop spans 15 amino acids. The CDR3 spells CASTKETGSNQPQHF. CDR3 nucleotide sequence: TGTGCCAGCACCAAAGAGACAGGGAGCAATCAGCCCCAGCATTTT.

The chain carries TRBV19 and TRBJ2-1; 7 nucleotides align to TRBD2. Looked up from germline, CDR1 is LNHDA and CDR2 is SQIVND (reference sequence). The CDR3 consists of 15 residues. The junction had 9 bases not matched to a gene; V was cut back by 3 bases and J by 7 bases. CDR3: CASSMGSGKANEQFF. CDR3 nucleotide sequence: TGTGCCAGTAGTATGGGGAGCGGGAAAGCGAATGAGCAGTTCTTC.

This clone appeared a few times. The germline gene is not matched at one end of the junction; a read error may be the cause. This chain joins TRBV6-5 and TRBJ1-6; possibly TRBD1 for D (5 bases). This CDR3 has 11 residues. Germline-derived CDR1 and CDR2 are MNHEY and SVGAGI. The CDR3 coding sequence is TGTGCCAGCAGGACGGGGCAGGAGTGGTACTTT. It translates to CASRTGQEWYF.

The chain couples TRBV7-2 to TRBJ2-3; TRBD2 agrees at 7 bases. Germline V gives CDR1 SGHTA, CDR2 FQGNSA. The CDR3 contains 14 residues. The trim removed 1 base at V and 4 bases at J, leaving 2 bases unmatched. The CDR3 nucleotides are TGTGCCAGCAGCTTAGGGACTAGGCCAGATACGCAGTATTTT. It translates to CASSLGTRPDTQYF. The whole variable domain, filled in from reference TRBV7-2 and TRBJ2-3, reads GAGVSQSPSNKVTEKGKDVELRCDPISGHTALYWYRQSLGQGLEFLIYFQGNSAPDKSGLPSDRFSAERTGGSVSTLTIQRTQQEDSAVYLCASSLGTRPDTQYFGPGTRLTVL.

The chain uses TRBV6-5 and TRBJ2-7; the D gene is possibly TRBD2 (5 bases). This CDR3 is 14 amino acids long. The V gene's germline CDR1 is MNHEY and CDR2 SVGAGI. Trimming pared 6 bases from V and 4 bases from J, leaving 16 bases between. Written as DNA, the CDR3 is TGTGCCAGCAGCCTTAGGAGGACCACTTACGAGCAGTACTTC. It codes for CASSLRRTTYEQYF.